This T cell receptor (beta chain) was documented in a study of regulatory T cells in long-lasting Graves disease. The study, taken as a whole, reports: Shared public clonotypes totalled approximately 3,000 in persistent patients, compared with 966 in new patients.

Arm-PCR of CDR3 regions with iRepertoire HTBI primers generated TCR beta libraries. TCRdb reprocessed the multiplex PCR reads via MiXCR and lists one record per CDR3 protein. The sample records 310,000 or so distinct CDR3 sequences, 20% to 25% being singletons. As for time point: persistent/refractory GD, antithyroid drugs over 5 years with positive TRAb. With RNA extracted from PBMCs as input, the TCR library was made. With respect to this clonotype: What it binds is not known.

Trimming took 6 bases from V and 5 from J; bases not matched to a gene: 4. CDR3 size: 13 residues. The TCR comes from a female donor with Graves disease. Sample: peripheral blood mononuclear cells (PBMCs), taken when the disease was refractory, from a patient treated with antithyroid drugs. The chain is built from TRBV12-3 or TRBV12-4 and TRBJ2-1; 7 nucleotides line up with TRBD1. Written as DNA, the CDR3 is TGTGCCAGCAGCCTAACAGGGGACAATGAGCAGTTCTTC. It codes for CASSLTGDNEQFF.